This T cell receptor (beta chain) was sequenced during a study of T cells in Graves' hyperthyroidism and ophthalmopathy. This clonotype was detected many times. Uncontrolled infections, other autoimmune diseases, pregnancy or lactation led to exclusion of patients. Diagnoses were made from clinical symptoms, serum measures (thyroxine and TRAb), thyroid ultrasound and orbital computed tomography. Germline CDR1 reads MNHEY; CDR2 reads SVGAGI. The CDR3 runs 16 residues. Between the trimmed V and J ends, which lost 0 bases and 6 bases, there was a span of 17 bases. TCR beta CDR3 region amplification was performed from RNA transcripts. A first-round RT-PCR of the TCR CDR3 used the HTBI primer set. TCRdb redid the calling of the multiplex PCR reads with MiXCR, one entry per CDR3 protein. Here the sample spans more than 350,000 distinct CDR3 sequences, more than 13% being singletons.

Source material: blood. The V and J genes are TRBV6-5 and TRBJ2-5; possibly TRBD1 for D (5 bases). The receptor comes from a woman under 40 with Graves' hyperthyroidism. This CDR3 reads CASSYSIVAGLKTQYF. In DNA form, the CDR3 reads TGTGCCAGCAGTTACTCGATCGTGGCAGGGCTAAAGACCCAGTACTTC.